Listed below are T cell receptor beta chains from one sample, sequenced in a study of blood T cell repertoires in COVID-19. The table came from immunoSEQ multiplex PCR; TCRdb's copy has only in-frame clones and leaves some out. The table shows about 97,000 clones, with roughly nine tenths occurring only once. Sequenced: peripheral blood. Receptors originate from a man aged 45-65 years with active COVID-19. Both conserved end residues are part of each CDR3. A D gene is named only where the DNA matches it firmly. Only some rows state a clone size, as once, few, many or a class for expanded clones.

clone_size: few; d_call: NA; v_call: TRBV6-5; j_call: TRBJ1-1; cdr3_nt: TGTGCCACTCAAGGCCGACAACCGAACACTGAAGCTTTCTTT; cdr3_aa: CATQGRQPNTEAFF
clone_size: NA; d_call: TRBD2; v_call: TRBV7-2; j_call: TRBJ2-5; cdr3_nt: TGTGCCAGCAGCTCCGCGGGGGGCCCGGAGACCCAGTACTTC; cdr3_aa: CASSSAGGPETQYF
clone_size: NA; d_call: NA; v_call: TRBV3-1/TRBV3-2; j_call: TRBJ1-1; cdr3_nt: TGTGCCAGCAGCCAATCCCTTATGGGGGCTATTGGTTTGGCTGAAGCTTTCTTT; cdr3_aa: CASSQSLMGAIGLAEAFF
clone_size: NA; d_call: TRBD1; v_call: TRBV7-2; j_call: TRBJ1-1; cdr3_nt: TGTGCCAGCAGCTGGAGGACAGGGGGCCCTGAAGCTTTCTTT; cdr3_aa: CASSWRTGGPEAFF
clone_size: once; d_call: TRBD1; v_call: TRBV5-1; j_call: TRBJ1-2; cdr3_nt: TGCGCCAGCAGCTTTGGGACAGGAGATTTCTATGGCTACACCTTC; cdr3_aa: CASSFGTGDFYGYTF
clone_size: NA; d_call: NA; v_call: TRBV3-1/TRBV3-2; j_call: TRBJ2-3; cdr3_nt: TGTGCCAGCAGCCAAGATCTCTCGGGTGGAGATACGCAGTATTTT; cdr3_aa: CASSQDLSGGDTQYF
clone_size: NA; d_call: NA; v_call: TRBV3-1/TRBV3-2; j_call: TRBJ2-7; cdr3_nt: TGTGCCAGCAGCCAAGCACCAGGGACCTACGAGCAGTACTTC; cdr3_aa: CASSQAPGTYEQYF
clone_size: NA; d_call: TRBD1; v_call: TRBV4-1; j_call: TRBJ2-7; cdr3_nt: TGCGCCAGCAGCCAACGGACAGGGGGCTACGAGCAGTACTTC; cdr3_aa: CASSQRTGGYEQYF
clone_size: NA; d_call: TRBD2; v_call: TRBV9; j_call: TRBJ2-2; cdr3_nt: TGTGCCAGCAGGTGGGTGGGACTAGCGGGGGGCCGAGGCACCGGGGAGCTGTTTTTT; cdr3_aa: CASRWVGLAGGRGTGELFF
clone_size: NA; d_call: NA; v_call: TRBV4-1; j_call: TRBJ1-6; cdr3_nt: TGCGCCAGCAGCCAAGATGACAGAACTAATTCACCCCTCCACTTT; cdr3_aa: CASSQDDRTNSPLHF
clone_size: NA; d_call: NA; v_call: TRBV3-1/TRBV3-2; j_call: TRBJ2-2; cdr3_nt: TGTGCCAGCAGCCAAGCAGGTGGGGGAGGCACCGGGGAGCTGTTTTTT; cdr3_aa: CASSQAGGGGTGELFF
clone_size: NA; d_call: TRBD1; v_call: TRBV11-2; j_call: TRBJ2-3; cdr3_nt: TGTGCCAGCAGCCCCGGGACAGGCTCAAGCAACACAGATACGCAGTATTTT; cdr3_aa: CASSPGTGSSNTDTQYF
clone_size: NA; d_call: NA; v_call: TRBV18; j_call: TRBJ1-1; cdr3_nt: TGTGCCAGCTTGAAGCTTTCGGACACTGAAGCTTTCTTT; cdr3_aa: CASLKLSDTEAFF
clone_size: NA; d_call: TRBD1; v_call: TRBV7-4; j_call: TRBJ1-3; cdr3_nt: TGTGCCAGCAGCTTTTCAACAGGGGGTTCTTCTGGAAACACCATATATTTT; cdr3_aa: CASSFSTGGSSGNTIYF
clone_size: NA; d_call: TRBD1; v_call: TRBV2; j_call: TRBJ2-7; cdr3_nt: TGTGCCAGCAGCGCGGACAGGGGCGCCTACGAGCAGTACTTC; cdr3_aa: CASSADRGAYEQYF
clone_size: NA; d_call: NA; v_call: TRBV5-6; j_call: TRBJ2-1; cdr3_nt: TGTGCCAGCAGTCCGTTCCTAAATGAGCAGTTCTTC; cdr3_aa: CASSPFLNEQFF